This paragraph reports one T cell receptor (beta chain). Assay: immunoSEQ multiplex PCR; the TCRdb copy retains only in-frame clones and omits some. The table records about 280,000 clones, roughly 80% of them present only once. The entry originates in a study of blood T cell repertoires in COVID-19. This CDR3 has 13 amino acids. V was cut by 0 bases and J by 5 bases, with 8 bases left in between. Germline V gene lookup returns CDR1 SQVTM and CDR2 ANQGSEA. The rearrangement links TRBV29-1 to TRBJ2-1; TRBD1 might be the D (5 bases). This sequence originates from a woman aged 50 to 60 who had recovered from COVID-19. The material sequenced was peripheral blood. The CDR3 DNA is TGCAGCGTTGAAGATGGGGCAGACAATGAGCAGTTCTTC. Encoded protein: CSVEDGADNEQFF.